Below are 6 T cell receptor beta chains sequenced from a single sample in a study of control samples from healthy donors and cancer patients. The repertoire was sequenced with immunoSEQ multiplex PCR; TCRdb's copy has only in-frame clones and lacks some. The table has 29,000 or so clones, about 90% seen once; the top ten hold approximately 4%. Material: formalin-fixed, paraffin-embedded tissue. The source of these receptors is a female donor with melanoma.

The genes are TRBV5-4 and TRBJ1-5; 11 bases agree with TRBD1. V shed 2 bases and J 7 bases; nucleotides not matched to a gene: 8. Germline lookup yields CDR1 SGHNT and CDR2 YYREEE (reference sequence). This CDR3 is built from 16 residues. The CDR3 DNA sequence: TGTGCCAGCAGCTTTTTGGACAGGGGGCGAGGACAGCCCCAGCATTTT. Protein product: CASSFLDRGRGQPQHF.

The genes are TRBV5-1 and TRBJ1-1; tentatively, D is TRBD1 (5 bases). Deletions cut 0 bases from V and 3 bases from J, with 15 bases between. The CDR3 loop spans 16 amino acids. CDR1 is SGHRS, CDR2 YFSETQ, per germline. For the CDR3, the DNA is TGCGCCAGCAGCTTGGCGGGCACCGGGGGAGACACTGAAGCTTTCTTT. Protein product: CASSLAGTGGDTEAFF.

The rearrangement uses TRBV6-5 and TRBJ1-5, with a weak D call TRBD1 (5 bases). Germline values: CDR1 MNHEY, CDR2 SVGAGI. This CDR3 has 13 residues. V was pared by 5 bases and J by 4 bases, with 9 bases between. The CDR3 is CASSRQMNQPQHF. The CDR3 DNA sequence: TGTGCCAGCAGTCGACAGATGAATCAGCCCCAGCATTTT.

This clone was picked up one time. The chain carries TRBV19 and TRBJ1-1; D unresolved. The ends were cut back, 3 bases at V and 5 bases at J, with 7 bases in the middle. From germline, CDR1 is LNHDA and CDR2 SQIVND (reference sequence). This CDR3 spans 12 amino acids. The CDR3 DNA is TGTGCCAGTAGTATCCCCGGGACTGAAGCTTTCTTT. It yields the protein CASSIPGTEAFF.

V usage is TRBV29-1 and J usage is TRBJ1-2, with 9 positions matching TRBD1. The CDR3 covers 14 residues. V dropped 7 bases and J dropped 8; count of bases not matched to a gene: 14. Germline V gene sequence: CDR1 SQVTM, CDR2 ANQGSEA. The CDR3 nucleotides are TGCAGCGCCAGAGCCACAGGGGGCTTGCGGGGCTACACCTTC. Translated: CSARATGGLRGYTF. The full variable domain, completed using reference TRBV29-1 and TRBJ1-2, is SAVISQKPSRDICQRGTSLTIQCQVDSQVTMMFWYRQQPGQSLTLIATANQGSEATYESGFVIDKFPISRPNLTFSTLTVSNMSPEDSSIYLCSARATGGLRGYTFGSGTRLTVV.

This chain uses TRBV5-1 with TRBJ1-2; D call uncertain. The CDR3 length is 16 residues. Germline V gives CDR1 SGHRS, CDR2 YFSETQ. Trimming removed 4 bases at V and 8 bases at J, with 24 bases between. The CDR3 loop reads CASSDIRGILLGGYTF. The DNA for the CDR3 is TGCGCCAGCAGCGATATTCGAGGGATTTTACTTGGAGGCTACACCTTC.